A single sample gave rise to the 28 T cell receptor beta chains below, sequenced in a study of shared T cell receptors in the human thymus. Some clones are missing from TCRdb's copy, which holds only in-frame ones; the method was immunoSEQ multiplex PCR. The data hold around 68,000 clones, with 90% to 95% observed a single time. The sample was thymocytes. Receptors were obtained from a human donor.

The genes are TRBV5-1 and TRBJ1-1; 10 nucleotides agree with TRBD1. This CDR3 is 14 amino acids long. CDR1 and CDR2 (germline): SGHRS, YFSETQ. The J segment lost 10 bases and the V segment lost 3 bases, leaving 9 bases of the junction unmatched. Here the CDR3 DNA reads TGCGCCAGCAGCTCGACTGGGACAGGGGATGGAGCTTTCTTT. This translates into CASSSTGTGDGAFF.

J is TRBJ2-7 and V is TRBV18; the D gene is possibly TRBD1 (5 bases). The CDR3 loop spans 16 amino acids. Looked up from germline, CDR1 is KGHSH and CDR2 is LQKENI. Trimming cost V 2 bases and J 2 bases, with 16 bases left between them. CDR3 protein: CASSPDHTGPPYEQYF. The CDR3 nucleotides are TGTGCCAGCTCACCAGATCATACAGGTCCGCCCTACGAGCAGTACTTC.

V is TRBV5-1 and J is TRBJ2-7; weak D call: TRBD1 (5 bases). Trimming pared 1 base from V and 4 bases from J, leaving 18 bases between. This CDR3 is built from 16 residues. Germline V gene sequence: CDR1 SGHRS, CDR2 YFSETQ. CDR3 nucleotide sequence: TGCGCCAGCAGCTTGATGGCTCAGGGAACGAATTACGAGCAGTACTTC. As protein: CASSLMAQGTNYEQYF.

The chain links TRBV5-1 to TRBJ1-5; D may be TRBD1 (6 bases). The V end lost 2 bases, the J end lost 3 bases, and 15 bases lay between the germline ends. This CDR3 has 16 residues. The germline V gene has CDR1 SGHRS and CDR2 YFSETQ. In DNA form, the CDR3 reads TGCGCCAGCAGCTTAACAGGGAAGGAGCCCAATCAGCCCCAGCATTTT. This translates into CASSLTGKEPNQPQHF.

This rearrangement joins TRBV14 to TRBJ1-2; a weak D match, TRBD1 (5 bases). Germline V lookup: CDR1 SGHDN, CDR2 FVKESK. V was clipped by 5 bases and J by 8 bases, with 21 bases between them. This CDR3 has 15 residues. CDR3 amino acids: CASSSAIGTVDGYTF. The CDR3 bases are TGTGCCAGCAGCTCGGCGATAGGGACGGTTGACGGCTACACCTTC.

Regarding this clone: At one of its ends the junction is not consistent with the germline gene, which may arise from a read error. The J gene is TRBJ2-5, the V gene TRBV5-6; D gene uncertain. There are 12 residues in the CDR3. Germline V gives CDR1 SGHDT, CDR2 YYEEEE. In DNA form, the CDR3 reads TGTGCCAGCAGCTTGGAAGTCGAGGTCTGGGACTTC. Amino acids: CASSLEVEVWDF. Supplemented by reference TRBV5-6 and TRBJ2-5, the full variable domain reads DAGVTQSPTHLIKTRGQQVTLRCSPKSGHDTVSWYQQALGQGPQFIFQYYEEEERQRGNFPDRFSGHQFPNYSSELNVNALLLGDSALYLCASSLEVEVWDFGPGTRLLVL.

The gene calls are TRBV4-1 and TRBJ1-1, with 11 bases that match TRBD1. The germline V gene encodes CDR1 MGHRA and CDR2 YSYEKL. After removal of 0 bases from V and 4 bases from J, the junction contained 1 base not matched to a gene. This CDR3 has 15 amino acids. This chain's CDR3 is CASSQEGQGGTEAFF. The CDR3 DNA is TGCGCCAGCAGCCAAGAGGGACAGGGGGGCACTGAAGCTTTCTTT.

The chain joins TRBV5-1 to TRBJ2-7, with TRBD1 matching over 7 bases. The ends lost 5 bases at V and 2 bases at J; junction bases unmatched: 10. CDR1 SGHRS and CDR2 YFSETQ come from the germline V gene. The length of the CDR3 is 15 residues. CDR3 sequence: CASSGTTGDPYEQYF. The CDR3 DNA sequence: TGCGCCAGCAGTGGAACCACAGGGGACCCCTACGAGCAGTACTTC.

The J gene is TRBJ1-1, the V gene TRBV12-5; D unresolved. Trimming removed 1 base at V and 1 base at J, with 13 bases between. The CDR3 has 16 residues. Germline V gene lookup returns CDR1 LGHNT and CDR2 FRNRAP. The chain's CDR3 is CASGLAQERPNTEAFF. The DNA of the CDR3 is TGTGCTAGTGGTTTGGCGCAAGAAAGGCCGAACACTGAAGCTTTCTTT. Looking up the rest from reference TRBV12-5 and TRBJ1-1 gives the full variable domain: DARVTQTPRHKVTEMGQEVTMRCQPILGHNTVFWYRQTMMQGLELLAYFRNRAPLDDSGMPKDRFSAEMPDATLATLKIQPSEPRDSAVYFCASGLAQERPNTEAFFGQGTRLTVV.

The CDR3 loop reads CASSEEETEAFF. DNA for the CDR3: TGTGCCAGCAGTGAAGAAGAAACTGAAGCTTTCTTT. J is TRBJ1-1 and V is TRBV25-1; the D is unclear. The germline V gene has CDR1 MGHDK and CDR2 SYGVNS. Trimming removed 2 bases at V and 5 bases at J, with 6 bases between. The CDR3 length is 12 residues.

This sequence joins TRBV7-2 and TRBJ2-7, with 15 nucleotides matching TRBD2. Unmatched junction bases numbered 6, after V lost 4 bases and J lost 5 bases. CDR3 size: 16 residues. Germline CDR1 and CDR2: SGHTA and FQGNSA. The CDR3 DNA sequence: TGTGCCAGCAGCTCCGGACTAGCGGGGGGGTATAACGAGCAGTACTTC. Amino acid sequence: CASSSGLAGGYNEQYF.

This rearrangement joins TRBV12-5 to TRBJ1-2; the D gene is possibly TRBD1 (6 bases). This CDR3 has 14 amino acids. Per germline, CDR1 LGHNT and CDR2 FRNRAP. V was pared by 7 bases and J by 6 bases, with 18 bases between. The CDR3 region has the DNA TGTGCTAGTGCGCCCCCGGAGGGGACAAATGGCTACACCTTC. Translation: CASAPPEGTNGYTF.

CDR3 sequence (DNA): TGTGCCAGCAGCTTAGATGGGGGCGCGGGCAAAAACATTCAGTACTTC. Residues: CASSLDGGAGKNIQYF. V usage is TRBV7-9 and J usage is TRBJ2-4, with TRBD1 as a possible D gene (6 bases). Germline V CDR1 and CDR2: SEHNR, FQNEAQ (reference sequence). Deletions cut 1 base from V and 3 bases from J, with 13 bases between. The CDR3 extends over 16 amino acids. Based on the CDR3 plus reference TRBV7-9 and TRBJ2-4, the full variable domain is DTGVSQNPRHKITKRGQNVTFRCDPISEHNRLYWYRQTLGQGPEFLTYFQNEAQLEKSRLLSDRFSAERPKGSFSTLEIQRTEQGDSAMYLCASSLDGGAGKNIQYFGAGTRLSVL.

Written as DNA, the CDR3 is TGTGCCACCAGCAGAGGTCCAGGGGGAAATGAAAAACTGTTTTTT. Translated, it gives CATSRGPGGNEKLFF. V and J are TRBV15 and TRBJ1-4, with 7 bases aligning to TRBD1. This CDR3 is built from 15 residues. The germline gives CDR1 LNHNV, CDR2 YYDKDF (reference sequence). J lost 5 bases, V lost 1 base, and 4 bases had no gene match.

This clone was found a few times. The J gene is TRBJ1-1, the V gene TRBV6-7, with D possibly matching TRBD1 (5 bases). TRBV6-7 is recorded as an ORF, its role being uncertain. The germline V and J ends were trimmed by 2 bases and 5 bases, with 15 bases remaining between them. The CDR3 sequence is 15 residues long. The CDR3 protein is CASSYPGRDETEAFF. The DNA for the CDR3 is TGTGCCAGCAGTTACCCGGGCAGGGATGAGACTGAAGCTTTCTTT.

The rearrangement uses TRBV18 and TRBJ1-5, with 9 bases that match TRBD1. Unmatched junction bases numbered 2, after V lost 6 bases and J lost 5 bases. The CDR3 length is 13 residues. Germline V lookup: CDR1 KGHSH, CDR2 LQKENI. CDR3 sequence: CASSWDRDQPQHF. DNA for the CDR3: TGTGCCAGCTCCTGGGACAGGGATCAGCCCCAGCATTTT.

The chain couples TRBV4-2 to TRBJ1-2; D unclear. Germline V lookup: CDR1 LGHNA, CDR2 YNFKEQ. Trimming took off 0 bases at V and 4 bases at J, with 9 bases between the two ends. This CDR3 has 14 residues. The CDR3 DNA follows: TGTGCCAGCAGCCAAGATACTACCGCCTATGGCTACACCTTC. This gives the protein CASSQDTTAYGYTF.

V and J are TRBV10-3 and TRBJ1-5; D remains unclear. In germline, CDR1 is ENHRY, CDR2 SYGVKD. V lost 2 bases and J lost 8, with 16 bases in between. The CDR3 sequence is 15 residues long. CDR3 sequence (DNA): TGTGCCATCAGTGAGAATCGGGCCTTCCCAGAGCCCCAGCATTTT. This translates into CAISENRAFPEPQHF.

The chain is built from TRBV7-9 and TRBJ1-5, with TRBD1 as a possible D gene (6 bases). CDR1 and CDR2 (germline): SEHNR, FQNEAQ (reference sequence). The CDR3 loop spans 17 amino acids. The V end lost 1 base, the J end lost 9 bases, and 22 bases lay between the germline ends. The CDR3 DNA sequence: TGTGCCAGCAGCTTAGGTTCCAGGGGAAAGGGTAACGGGCCCCAGCATTTT. Protein sequence: CASSLGSRGKGNGPQHF.

This clone was seen only once. This rearrangement joins TRBV6-1 to TRBJ2-6, with D possibly TRBD1 on 5 matching bases. Germline V gene lookup returns CDR1 MNHNS and CDR2 SASEGT. The CDR3 contains 16 residues. V shed 3 bases and J shed 0 bases, with 9 bases lying between them. The CDR3, as DNA: TGTGCCAGCAGTGACAGGGTTGTCTCTGGGGCCAACGTCCTGACTTTC. Translation: CASSDRVVSGANVLTF.

This chain connects TRBV4-2 to TRBJ1-5; D may be TRBD1 (5 bases). Germline loops: CDR1 LGHNA, CDR2 YNFKEQ. Trimming took 0 bases from V and 6 from J, leaving 15 bases between them. The CDR3 extends over 16 amino acids. CDR3: CASSQDGSTGGQPQHF. The CDR3 DNA reads as TGTGCCAGCAGCCAAGATGGTAGCACAGGAGGTCAGCCCCAGCATTTT.

The chain uses TRBV6-1 and TRBJ1-4, with D possibly TRBD1 on 5 matching bases. CDR1 MNHNS and CDR2 SASEGT come from the germline V gene. V was trimmed by 6 bases and J by 7 bases, leaving 33 bases between them. CDR3 size: 20 residues. CDR3 DNA sequence: TGTGCCAGCAGGGAACGAACCCTTGGGACTGACAAGGAGGGATGTGAAAAACTGTTTTTT. It encodes CASRERTLGTDKEGCEKLFF.

The DNA for the CDR3 is TGTGCCAGCAGCTTATACGGACTACAGAACACCGGGGAGCTGTTTTTT. Translation: CASSLYGLQNTGELFF. The rearrangement uses TRBV13 and TRBJ2-2, with a tentative D call TRBD2 (6 bases). From germline, CDR1 is PRHDT and CDR2 FYEKMQ (reference sequence). The CDR3 has 16 residues. Trimming took off 2 bases at V and 1 base at J, with 11 bases between the two ends.

This chain uses TRBV19 with TRBJ2-6, with 8 positions matching TRBD1. The length of the CDR3 is 18 residues. J gave up 0 bases and V 3 bases, and 7 bases lay outside the gene matches. Germline assignment: CDR1 LNHDA and CDR2 SQIVND (reference sequence). The CDR3 DNA reads as TGTGCCAGTAGTATCGACAGGGGTTTGAGCTCTGGGGCCAACGTCCTGACTTTC. It yields the protein CASSIDRGLSSGANVLTF.

This chain connects TRBV19 to TRBJ2-3; 7 nucleotides agree with TRBD2. V lost 5 bases to trimming and J lost 4 bases; unmatched junction nucleotides: 6. Germline CDR1 and CDR2: LNHDA and SQIVND (reference sequence). The CDR3 is made up of 14 amino acids. CDR3 in amino acids: CASSAGRGPDTQYF. In DNA, the CDR3 is TGTGCCAGTAGTGCAGGGAGGGGACCAGATACGCAGTATTTT. Combining the CDR3 with reference TRBV19 and TRBJ2-3 gives the whole variable domain DGGITQSPKYLFRKEGQNVTLSCEQNLNHDAMYWYRQDPGQGLRLIYYSQIVNDFQKGDIAEGYSVSREKKESFPLTVTSAQKNPTAFYLCASSAGRGPDTQYFGPGTRLTVL.

The genes are TRBV5-1 and TRBJ2-2; D possibly corresponds to TRBD1 (7 bases). The germline V gene encodes CDR1 SGHRS and CDR2 YFSETQ. Trimming shortened V by 0 bases and J by 6 bases, and 18 bases separated the two germline ends. The length of the CDR3 is 17 residues. CDR3 in amino acids: CASSLGAGQTSPGELFF. Written as DNA, the CDR3 is TGCGCCAGCAGCTTGGGGGCGGGACAGACATCCCCCGGGGAGCTGTTTTTT.

The chain couples TRBV10-3 to TRBJ2-2, with 7 bases fitting TRBD2. This CDR3 contains 15 residues. Germline V lookup: CDR1 ENHRY, CDR2 SYGVKD. V shed 7 bases, J shed 5 bases, and the junction held 10 bases outside the gene matches. CDR3 loop: CAIKPTEGGTGELFF. DNA for the CDR3: TGTGCCATCAAACCCACAGAGGGAGGGACCGGGGAGCTGTTTTTT.

This sequence joins TRBV25-1 and TRBJ1-5; a weak D match, TRBD1 (6 bases). The ends were cut back, 5 bases at V and 7 bases at J, with 21 bases in the middle. Germline lookup yields CDR1 MGHDK and CDR2 SYGVNS. The CDR3 loop spans 16 amino acids. The CDR3 nucleotides are TGTGCCAGCAGTCCCAACGGGGGGGCCCACGGCCAGCCCCAGCATTTT. The encoded protein is CASSPNGGAHGQPQHF.